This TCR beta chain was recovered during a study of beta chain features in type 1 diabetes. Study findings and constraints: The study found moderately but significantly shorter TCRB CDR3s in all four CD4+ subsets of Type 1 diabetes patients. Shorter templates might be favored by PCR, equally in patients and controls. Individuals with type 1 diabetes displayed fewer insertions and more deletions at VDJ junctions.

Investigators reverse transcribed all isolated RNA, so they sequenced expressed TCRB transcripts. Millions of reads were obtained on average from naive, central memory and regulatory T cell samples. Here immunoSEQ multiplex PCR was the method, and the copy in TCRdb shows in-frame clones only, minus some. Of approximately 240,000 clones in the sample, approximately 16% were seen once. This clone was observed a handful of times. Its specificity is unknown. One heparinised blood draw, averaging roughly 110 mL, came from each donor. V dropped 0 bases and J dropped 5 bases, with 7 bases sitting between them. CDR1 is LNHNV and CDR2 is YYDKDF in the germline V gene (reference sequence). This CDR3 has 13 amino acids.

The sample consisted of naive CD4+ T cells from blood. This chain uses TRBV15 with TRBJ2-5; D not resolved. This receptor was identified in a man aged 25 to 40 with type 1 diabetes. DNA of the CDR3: TGTGCCACCAGCAGAGATCTAGGTGAGACCCAGTACTTC. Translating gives CATSRDLGETQYF.